This TCR beta chain derives from a study of blood T cell repertoires in COVID-19. Study-level information: Samples taken during acute and convalescent COVID-19 were collected in the United States, Italy and Spain. The cDNA or gDNA used as material had been derived from T cells, B-cell-depleted T cells, or PBMCs.

Original methodology: Estimation of nucleated cell counts was performed using reference gene primer amplification. Generated by immunoSEQ multiplex PCR, the TCRdb table keeps only in-frame clones and is missing some. That table is the source of V, J and clone size, and D and trimming were worked out from the DNA. The table has about 59,000 clones, more than 85% seen once; the top ten hold about 5.1%. The CDR3 is made up of 14 amino acids. The germline V gene encodes CDR1 LNHDA and CDR2 SQIVND (reference sequence). Trimming cost V 6 bases and J 0 bases; bases outside gene matches: 5. The receptor was derived from a man aged 80 or over in a cohort sampled during active COVID-19. Sequenced material: peripheral blood. The chain carries TRBV19 and TRBJ2-7; 7 bases agree with TRBD2. The CDR3 DNA follows: TGTGCCAGTAGCGCCAGCGGGGCCTCCTACGAGCAGTACTTC. Protein sequence: CASSASGASYEQYF.